The 24 T cell receptor beta chains given below trace back to one sample, sequenced in a study of cytomegalovirus exposure and HLA in healthy donors. In the PCR, 60 Vbeta and 13 Jbeta primers were used. Repertoires were generated with immunoSEQ multiplex PCR, while TCRdb's copy carries only in-frame clones and drops some. The profile covers about 190,000 clones, with about 77% appearing a single time and roughly 2.1% taken by the ten largest. The sequencing input was PBMCs. The receptors shown here come from a woman in her twenties or thirties in good health and CMV-seropositive.

The V and J genes are TRBV6-4 and TRBJ1-5; D is possibly TRBD1 (5 bases). Germline V CDR1 and CDR2: MRHNA, SNTAGT. V was pared by 2 bases and J by 10 bases, with 12 bases between. The CDR3 consists of 13 residues. The CDR3 reads CASSDASGSPQHF. The CDR3 nucleotides read TGTGCCAGCAGTGACGCATCAGGGTCCCCCCAGCATTTT.

The chain has TRBV10-3 and TRBJ2-5; D uncertain. Per germline, CDR1 ENHRY and CDR2 SYGVKD. CDR3 length: 12 residues. V lost 4 bases and J lost 5, with 8 bases in between. CDR3 coding DNA: TGTGCCATCAGTGTAGAGGCGGAGACCCAGTACTTC. Residues: CAISVEAETQYF.

The V gene is TRBV5-6, the J gene TRBJ2-1; D might be TRBD2 (5 bases). The CDR3 extends over 16 amino acids. The V and J ends lost 1 base and 2 bases respectively, with 13 bases between them. CDR1 is SGHDT, CDR2 YYEEEE, per germline. The chain's CDR3 is CASSLTRPSPYNEQFF. The CDR3 region has the DNA TGTGCCAGCAGCTTGACTAGGCCGAGCCCCTACAATGAGCAGTTCTTC.

The CDR3 sequence is CAISYSGTGTDTQYF. The CDR3 region has the DNA TGTGCCATCAGTTATTCCGGGACAGGCACAGATACGCAGTATTTT. This chain connects TRBV10-3 to TRBJ2-3; 7 bases are shared with TRBD1. The germline CDR1 and CDR2 sequences are ENHRY and SYGVKD. V was clipped by 5 bases and J by 1 base; unmatched bases: 6. The CDR3 spans 15 residues.

This clone showed up just a few times. CDR3 amino acids: CASTLAGGSYNEQFF. Written as DNA, the CDR3 is TGTGCCAGCACACTAGCGGGAGGGTCCTACAATGAGCAGTTCTTC. This chain uses TRBV2 with TRBJ2-1; TRBD2 matches 13 bases. In germline, CDR1 is SNHLY, CDR2 FYNNEI. This CDR3 is built from 15 residues. The ends lost 7 bases at V and 1 base at J; junction bases unmatched: 1.

V is TRBV7-2 and J is TRBJ2-7; TRBD2 agrees at 10 bases. V trimming: 5 bases; J trimming: 5 bases; junction bases outside the gene matches: 6. This CDR3 has 14 residues. Germline CDR1 reads SGHTA; CDR2 reads FQGNSA. The CDR3 is CASSPIAGGNEQYF. The CDR3 bases are TGTGCCAGCAGCCCAATAGCGGGAGGCAACGAGCAGTACTTC.

This chain uses TRBV7-2 with TRBJ1-2; 10 nucleotides match TRBD1. Germline V CDR1 and CDR2: SGHTA, FQGNSA. J gave up 6 bases and V 5 bases, and 6 bases lay outside the gene matches. The CDR3 spans 14 residues. The CDR3 DNA reads TGTGCCAGCAGCCAACGACAGGGGGCGCATGGCTACACCTTC. It encodes CASSQRQGAHGYTF.

In this sample, this clone turned up once. This chain joins TRBV7-8 and TRBJ1-3; D ambiguous. Trimming took off 6 bases at V and 3 bases at J, with 21 bases between the two ends. The CDR3 consists of 17 residues. Germline V lookup: CDR1 SGHVS, CDR2 FQNEAQ. The CDR3 is CASSRQTGVGFGNTIYF. DNA for the CDR3: TGTGCCAGCAGTCGTCAGACCGGGGTTGGTTTTGGAAACACCATATATTTT.

V is TRBV30 and J is TRBJ1-1; D not resolved. This CDR3 region has 11 residues. V gave up 0 bases and J gave up 7 bases, with 6 bases separating them. From germline, CDR1 is GTSNPN and CDR2 SVGIG (reference sequence). The chain's CDR3 is CAWSVYREAFF. The CDR3 bases are TGTGCCTGGAGTGTATATCGTGAAGCTTTCTTT.

J is TRBJ1-1 and V is TRBV9; D ambiguous. Trimming pared 5 bases from V and 1 base from J, leaving 12 bases between. The germline CDR1 and CDR2 sequences are SGDLS and YYNGEE. This CDR3 comprises 14 residues. The CDR3 protein is CASSAVAANTEAFF. DNA of the CDR3: TGTGCCAGCAGTGCGGTCGCGGCGAACACTGAAGCTTTCTTT. The whole variable domain, filled in from reference TRBV9 and TRBJ1-1, reads DSGVTQTPKHLITATGQRVTLRCSPRSGDLSVYWYQQSLDQGLQFLIQYYNGEERAKGNILERFSAQQFPDLHSELNLSSLELGDSALYFCASSAVAANTEAFFGQGTRLTVV.

The chain couples TRBV5-1 to TRBJ2-1; D unresolved. The CDR3 runs 15 residues. CDR1 is SGHRS, CDR2 YFSETQ, per germline. V was clipped by 0 bases and J by 2 bases, with 9 bases between them. CDR3 sequence: CASSLVWATYNEQFF. The CDR3 nucleotides read TGCGCCAGCAGCTTGGTCTGGGCCACCTACAATGAGCAGTTCTTC.

This clone was seen a single time. The J gene is TRBJ2-6, the V gene TRBV5-1, with D unresolved. The CDR3 is 17 residues long. In germline, CDR1 is SGHRS, CDR2 YFSETQ. The V end lost 3 bases, the J end lost 0 bases, and 13 bases lay between the germline ends. The CDR3 sequence: CASSSYVESSGANVLTF. The CDR3 coding sequence is TGCGCCAGCAGCTCATATGTTGAGAGCTCTGGGGCCAACGTCCTGACTTTC.

The chain carries TRBV2 and TRBJ1-1, with D perhaps matching TRBD1 (6 bases). Per germline, CDR1 SNHLY and CDR2 FYNNEI. Trimming removed 5 bases at V and 2 bases at J, with 9 bases between. CDR3 length equals 13 residues. CDR3 amino acids: CASSKGDNTEAFF. The CDR3 nucleotides are TGTGCCAGCAGTAAGGGGGATAACACTGAAGCTTTCTTT.

The table lists this clone with a few counts. This chain uses TRBV27 with TRBJ2-7, with D possibly TRBD1 on 5 matching bases. Trimming removed 3 bases at V and 2 bases at J, with 11 bases between. Germline V gives CDR1 MNHEY, CDR2 SMNVEV (reference sequence). CDR3 length: 14 amino acids. Here the CDR3 reads CASSLGQAAYEQYF. CDR3 sequence (DNA): TGTGCCAGCAGTTTGGGGCAGGCTGCCTACGAGCAGTACTTC.

About this clone itself: This specimen includes other DNA sequences encoding the same CDR3. J is TRBJ2-7 and V is TRBV5-6; 13 bases agree with TRBD2. The V and J ends lost 4 bases and 3 bases, in that order; junction bases with no gene match: 1. Looked up from germline, CDR1 is SGHDT and CDR2 is YYEEEE. The CDR3 totals 14 residues. CDR3 nucleotide sequence: TGTGCCAGCAGCAGGACTAGCGGGAGCTACGAGCAGTACTTC. It is translated as CASSRTSGSYEQYF.

The chain recombines TRBV2 with TRBJ2-7; D gene unclear. The CDR3 is 16 residues long. Trimming cost V 3 bases and J 6 bases, with 21 bases left between them. The germline gives CDR1 SNHLY, CDR2 FYNNEI. Written as DNA, the CDR3 is TGTGCCAGCAGTGATGCAGATACCTCACCATCCCTCGAGCAGTACTTC. Translating it yields CASSDADTSPSLEQYF.

This clone was seen a few times. V and J are TRBV5-4 and TRBJ1-1; D is undetermined. CDR3 length: 14 residues. Trimming removed 4 bases at V and 2 bases at J, with 12 bases between. Germline V gene sequence: CDR1 SGHNT, CDR2 YYREEE (reference sequence). As DNA, the CDR3 is TGTGCCAGCAGCCCCCGTGACTATAACACTGAAGCTTTCTTT. It specifies CASSPRDYNTEAFF.

V gene TRBV30 combines with J gene TRBJ2-2; D might be TRBD1 (6 bases). Germline-derived CDR1 and CDR2 are GTSNPN and SVGIG (reference sequence). V was clipped by 3 bases and J by 3 bases, with 11 bases between them. The CDR3 contains 14 residues. CDR3 sequence reads: CAWSPGVYTGELFF. Written as DNA, the CDR3 is TGTGCCTGGAGCCCAGGGGTTTACACCGGGGAGCTGTTTTTT.

The chain links TRBV9 to TRBJ2-7; 11 positions agree with TRBD1. CDR1 is SGDLS and CDR2 is YYNGEE in the germline V gene. V gave up 0 bases and J gave up 5 bases; unmatched junction bases: 4. The CDR3 runs 15 residues. In nucleotides, the CDR3 is TGTGCCAGCAGCGTAGGGACAGGGGGCGGTAACGAGCAGTACTTC. Its translation: CASSVGTGGGNEQYF.

This chain connects TRBV29-1 to TRBJ2-7, with 7 bases fitting TRBD1. This CDR3 contains 13 residues. V lost 3 bases, J lost 5 bases, and 7 bases stayed unmatched. The germline V gene encodes CDR1 SQVTM and CDR2 ANQGSEA. The CDR3 protein is CSVEGQLDHEQYF. In nucleotides, the CDR3 is TGCAGCGTTGAGGGACAGCTGGACCACGAGCAGTACTTC.

This clone was detected a few times. The V call is TRBV2, the J call TRBJ1-5; TRBD1 aligns across 7 bases. From germline, CDR1 is SNHLY and CDR2 FYNNEI. The trim removed 6 bases at V and 5 bases at J, leaving 7 bases unmatched. The CDR3 totals 14 residues. CDR3 DNA sequence: TGTGCCAGCAGCATGGACAGGCAGGATCAGCCCCAGCATTTT. It is translated as CASSMDRQDQPQHF. Variable domain in full (rest from reference TRBV2 and TRBJ1-5): EPEVTQTPSHQVTQMGQEVILRCVPISNHLYFYWYRQILGQKVEFLVSFYNNEISEKSEIFDDQFSVERPDGSNFTLKIRSTKLEDSAMYFCASSMDRQDQPQHFGDGTRLSIL.

The J gene is TRBJ2-3, the V gene TRBV7-9, with D possibly matching TRBD2 (6 bases). Trimming pared 1 base from V and 4 bases from J, leaving 9 bases between. The CDR3 is 14 amino acids. Germline CDR1 is SEHNR and CDR2 is FQNEAQ (reference sequence). The CDR3 bases are TGTGCCAGCAGCTTAGTGGGGGAGGCAGATACGCAGTATTTT. Translating gives CASSLVGEADTQYF.

V is TRBV9 and J is TRBJ2-1; 9 nucleotides align to TRBD2. V shed 0 bases, J shed 0 bases, and the junction held 4 bases outside the gene matches. Looked up from germline, CDR1 is SGDLS and CDR2 is YYNGEE. This CDR3 region has 17 residues. The DNA for the CDR3 is TGTGCCAGCAGCGTAGACGGGCGGGGGGGCTCCTACAATGAGCAGTTCTTC. Its translation: CASSVDGRGGSYNEQFF.

This chain joins TRBV5-1 and TRBJ2-7, with TRBD1 matching 9 bases. Germline CDR1 and CDR2: SGHRS and YFSETQ. Losses at the gene ends were 4 bases for V and 3 bases for J; bases not matched to a gene: 5. The CDR3 runs to 14 residues. CDR3 residues: CASSQGQGFYEQYF. DNA of the CDR3: TGCGCCAGCAGCCAAGGACAGGGGTTCTACGAGCAGTACTTC.